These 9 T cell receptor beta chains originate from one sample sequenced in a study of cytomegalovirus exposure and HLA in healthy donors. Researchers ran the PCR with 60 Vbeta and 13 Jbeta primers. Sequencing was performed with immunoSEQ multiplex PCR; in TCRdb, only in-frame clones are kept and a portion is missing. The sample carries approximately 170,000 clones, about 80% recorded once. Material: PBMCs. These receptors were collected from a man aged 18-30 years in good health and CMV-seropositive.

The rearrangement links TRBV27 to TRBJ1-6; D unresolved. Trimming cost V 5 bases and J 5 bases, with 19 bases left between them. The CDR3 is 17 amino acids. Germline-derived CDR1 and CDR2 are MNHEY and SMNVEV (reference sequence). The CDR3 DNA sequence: TGTGCCAGCAGTCGACTAGGAAAATACGCGGATAATTCACCCCTCCACTTT. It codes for CASSRLGKYADNSPLHF.

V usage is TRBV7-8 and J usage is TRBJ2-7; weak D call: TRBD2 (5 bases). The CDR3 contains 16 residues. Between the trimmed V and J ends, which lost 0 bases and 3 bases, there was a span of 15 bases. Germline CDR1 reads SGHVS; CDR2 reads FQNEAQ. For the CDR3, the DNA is TGTGCCAGCAGCTTAGCGAGGGCAGGAGCATACTACGAGCAGTACTTC. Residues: CASSLARAGAYYEQYF.

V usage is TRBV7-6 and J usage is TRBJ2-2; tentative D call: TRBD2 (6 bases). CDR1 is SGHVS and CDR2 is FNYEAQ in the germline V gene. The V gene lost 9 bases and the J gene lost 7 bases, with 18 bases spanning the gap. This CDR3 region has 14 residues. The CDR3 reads CASRETSVVGELFF. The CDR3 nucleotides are TGTGCCAGTCGCGAGACTAGTGTCGTCGGGGAGCTGTTTTTT.

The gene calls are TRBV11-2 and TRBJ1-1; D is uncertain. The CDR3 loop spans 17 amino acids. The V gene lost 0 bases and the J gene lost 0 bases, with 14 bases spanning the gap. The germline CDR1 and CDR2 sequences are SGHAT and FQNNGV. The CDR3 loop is CASSLERLQQMNTEAFF. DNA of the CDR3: TGTGCCAGCAGCTTAGAACGATTACAACAAATGAACACTGAAGCTTTCTTT. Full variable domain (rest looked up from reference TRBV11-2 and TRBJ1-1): EAGVAQSPRYKIIEKRQSVAFWCNPISGHATLYWYQQILGQGPKLLIQFQNNGVVDDSQLPKDRFSAERLKGVDSTLKIQPAKLEDSAVYLCASSLERLQQMNTEAFFGQGTRLTVV.

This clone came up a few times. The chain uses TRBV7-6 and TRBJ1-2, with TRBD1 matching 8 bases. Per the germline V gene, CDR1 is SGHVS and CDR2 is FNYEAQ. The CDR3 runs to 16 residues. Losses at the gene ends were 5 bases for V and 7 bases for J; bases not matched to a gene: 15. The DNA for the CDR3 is TGTGCCAGCAGCCTTACGGGACAGGCATCCACGGGTGGCTACACCTTC. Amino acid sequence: CASSLTGQASTGGYTF.

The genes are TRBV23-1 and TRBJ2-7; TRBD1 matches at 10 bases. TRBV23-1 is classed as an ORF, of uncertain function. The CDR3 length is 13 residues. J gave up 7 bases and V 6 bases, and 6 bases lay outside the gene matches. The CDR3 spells CASRRTGGEEQYF. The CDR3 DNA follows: TGCGCCAGCAGGCGGACAGGGGGAGAGGAGCAGTACTTC.

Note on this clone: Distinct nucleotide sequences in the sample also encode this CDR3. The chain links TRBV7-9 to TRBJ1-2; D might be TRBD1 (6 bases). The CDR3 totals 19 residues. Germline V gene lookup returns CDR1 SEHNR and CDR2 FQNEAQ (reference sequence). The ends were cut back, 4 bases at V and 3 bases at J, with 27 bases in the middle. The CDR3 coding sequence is TGTGCCAGCAGCTCACCACCTCAAGCCTACAGGGAACGGTACTATGGCTACACCTTC. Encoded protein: CASSSPPQAYRERYYGYTF.

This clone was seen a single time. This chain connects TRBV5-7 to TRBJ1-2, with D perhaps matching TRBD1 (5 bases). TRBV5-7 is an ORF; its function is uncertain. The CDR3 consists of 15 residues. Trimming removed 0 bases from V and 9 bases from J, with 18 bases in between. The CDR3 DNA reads TGTGCCAGCAGCTTGGGGGTTAGTCGGGAGGGGAGCTACACCTTC. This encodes CASSLGVSREGSYTF.

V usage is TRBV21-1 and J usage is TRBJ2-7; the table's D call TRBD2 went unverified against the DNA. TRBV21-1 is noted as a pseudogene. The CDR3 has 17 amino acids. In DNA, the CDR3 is TGTGCCAGCAGCAAAGACCCCCACACTAGCGGGAGATCCGAGCAGTACTTC. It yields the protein CASSKDPHTSGRSEQYF.